This T cell receptor beta chain was captured by sequencing in a study of molecular identifiers for immune sequencing clone quantification. Looking at the study overall: Naive CD8 RNA (approximately 20,000 or 100,000 cells) was divided into five aliquots, with four sequenced. Study outcomes and limitations: With a barcode shared among identical TCR molecules, highly expanded clone sizes could be underestimated. Clones above 20 RNA copies held over 97% of effector molecules, under 1% in naive cells.

TCRdb reprocessed the PCR reads via MiXCR and lists one record per CDR3 protein. The sample yields about 630,000 distinct CDR3 sequences, roughly 23% seen once. The ends were cut back, 11 bases at V and 4 bases at J, with 9 bases in the middle. The CDR3 contains 12 residues. The V gene's germline CDR1 is MNHEY and CDR2 SMNVEV (reference sequence). This clonotype was recorded at least ten times. Its cognate antigen is unknown. The authors sorted naive CD8 T cells as CD8+CD4-CCR7+CD45RA+. V and J are TRBV27 and TRBJ1-6; the D is unclear. Sequenced input: naive CD8+ T cells from blood, with Jurkat cell RNA spiked in. This sample's subset: FACS-sorted CD8+CD4-CCR7+CD45RA+ naive T cells. This clonotype originated in a human donor in good health. Some libraries in this study had Jurkat cell RNA spiked in. The CDR3 is CASSPYNSPLHF. CDR3 sequence (DNA): TGTGCCTCCTCACCATATAATTCACCCCTCCACTTT.